This T cell receptor beta chain was found in a study of shared clonotypes between healthy human individuals. Study information: Researchers drew samples from two women and a few men aged 18 to 49.

V trimming: 6 bases; J trimming: 2 bases; junction bases outside the gene matches: 6. This CDR3 spans 15 amino acids. Germline loops: CDR1 MDHEN, CDR2 SYDVKM. Investigators spread the genomic DNA of each subset evenly over several immunoSEQ plates. Loaded into unsorted PBMC replicate PCRs was around 330 ng DNA, 30,000 or so T cell genomes. The authors' processing: There were no quality scores in the junction-only immunoSEQ sequences, so filtering differed. Method: immunoSEQ multiplex PCR; TCRdb's copy keeps in-frame clones and lacks some. V and J calls and clone size are copied from that table; D and trimming were computed from the DNA. The repertoire holds roughly 510,000 clones, with about 75% as singletons.

The rearrangement uses TRBV28 and TRBJ2-1; TRBD2 matches 8 bases. The sample was PBMCs. The source of this sequence is a woman aged 40 to 50 in good health. Some clones in this sample may be carry-over from other donors' samples. The CDR3 region has the DNA TGTGCCAGCAGGAGACTAGCGAGTACCTACAATGAGCAGTTCTTC. It encodes CASRRLASTYNEQFF. Full variable domain (rest looked up from reference TRBV28 and TRBJ2-1): DVKVTQSSRYLVKRTGEKVFLECVQDMDHENMFWYRQDPGLGLRLIYFSYDVKMKEKGDIPEGYSVSREKKERFSLILESASTNQTSMYLCASRRLASTYNEQFFGPGTRLTVL.